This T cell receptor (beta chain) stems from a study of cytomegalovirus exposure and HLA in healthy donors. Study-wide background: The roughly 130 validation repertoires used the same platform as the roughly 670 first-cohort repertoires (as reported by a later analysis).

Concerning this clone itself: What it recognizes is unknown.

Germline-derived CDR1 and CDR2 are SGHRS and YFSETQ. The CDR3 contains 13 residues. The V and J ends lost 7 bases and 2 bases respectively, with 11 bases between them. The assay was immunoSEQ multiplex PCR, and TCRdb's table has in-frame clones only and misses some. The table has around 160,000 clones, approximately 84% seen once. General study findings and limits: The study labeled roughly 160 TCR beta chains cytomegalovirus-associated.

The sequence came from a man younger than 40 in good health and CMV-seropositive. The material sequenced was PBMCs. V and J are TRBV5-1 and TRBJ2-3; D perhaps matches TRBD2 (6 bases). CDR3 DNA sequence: TGCGCCAGCCTTGGGCGGGACACAGATACGCAGTATTTT. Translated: CASLGRDTDTQYF.